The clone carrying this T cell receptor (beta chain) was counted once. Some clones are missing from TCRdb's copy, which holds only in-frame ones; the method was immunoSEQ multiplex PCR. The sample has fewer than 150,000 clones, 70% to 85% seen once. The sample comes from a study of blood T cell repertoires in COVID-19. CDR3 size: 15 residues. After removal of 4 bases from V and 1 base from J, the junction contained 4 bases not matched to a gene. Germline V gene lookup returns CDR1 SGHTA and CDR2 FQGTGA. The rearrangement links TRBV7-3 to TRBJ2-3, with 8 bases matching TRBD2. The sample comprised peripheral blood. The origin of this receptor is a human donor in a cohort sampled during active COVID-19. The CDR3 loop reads CASSSPGLGTDTQYF. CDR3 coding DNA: TGTGCCAGCAGCTCTCCGGGACTAGGCACAGATACGCAGTATTTT.